These T cell receptor beta chains were read from a single sample in a study of shared clonotypes between healthy human individuals. Assay used: immunoSEQ multiplex PCR; TCRdb lists only in-frame clones, some missing. The data hold approximately 500,000 clones, with 96% observed a single time. What was sequenced was naive CD4+ T cells sorted from blood. The origin of the receptors is a woman in her twenties or thirties in good health. CDR3s include the opening cysteine and the closing phenylalanine or tryptophan. A D gene is named only where the DNA matches it firmly. Clone sizes are given selectively: once, few, many, or a class where the clone is expanded.

clone_size j_call d_call v_call cdr3_nt cdr3_aa
NA TRBJ2-7 NA TRBV6-6 TGTGCCAGCAGTCCCGGCCAGGGGGGCTACGAGCAGTACTTC CASSPGQGGYEQYF
NA TRBJ1-2 NA TRBV5-1 TGCGCCAGCAGCTTGGCCAAGGAATCCGCGGCAGACTACACCTTC CASSLAKESAADYTF
NA TRBJ2-1 TRBD2 TRBV9 TGTGCCAGCAGCGATTGGGGGAGGGATCAGCTCTTC CASSDWGRDQLF
NA TRBJ2-7 TRBD1 TRBV6-1 TGTGCCAGCAGTGCAACGGGACAGGCCCCCTACGAGCAGTACTTC CASSATGQAPYEQYF
NA TRBJ2-3 TRBD1 TRBV6-5 TGTGCCACCAGGGGGTGGGGCACAGATACGCAGTATTTT CATRGWGTDTQYF
NA TRBJ2-3 NA TRBV5-1 TGCGCCAGCAGCTTAGTCCCCAACTATCACACTAGCACAGATACGCAGTATTTT CASSLVPNYHTSTDTQYF
NA TRBJ2-5 NA TRBV5-4 TGTGCCAGCAGCCCTGGACAAGAAGAGACCCAGTACTTC CASSPGQEETQYF
NA TRBJ2-6 NA TRBV2 TGTGCCAGCAGGAGAACCGGGGCCCCCTCTGGGGCCAACGTCCTGACTTTC CASRRTGAPSGANVLTF
NA TRBJ2-2 TRBD2 TRBV9 TGTGCCAGCAGCGTAGGGATGGCGGGAGGGCCTCGCACCGGGGAGCTGTTTTTT CASSVGMAGGPRTGELFF
NA TRBJ2-5 TRBD1 TRBV27 TGTGCCAGCAGTTTATCGCGGGACAGGGGGTTGGAGGAGACCCAGTACTTC CASSLSRDRGLEETQYF
NA TRBJ2-5 TRBD1 TRBV5-1 TGCGCCAGCAGCGTTGGGACAGAAGAGACCCAGTACTTC CASSVGTEETQYF
NA TRBJ1-4 NA TRBV28 TGTGCCAGCAGCCCCAGACAGGAAAATGAAAAACTGTTTTTT CASSPRQENEKLFF
NA TRBJ2-7 TRBD2 TRBV23-1 TGCGCCAGCAGTAAACTAGCGGGAGCCAACGAGCAGTACTTC CASSKLAGANEQYF
NA TRBJ2-1 TRBD1 TRBV5-5 TGTGCCAGCAGTCAAACATTTACGACCGGGACAGGGATCAATGAGCAGTTCTTC CASSQTFTTGTGINEQFF
NA TRBJ1-2 NA TRBV6-6 TGTGCCAGCAGTTACACTACCCAGGGCTATGGCTACACCTTC CASSYTTQGYGYTF
NA TRBJ2-1 NA TRBV30 TGTGCCTGGATCCAGACAGGAGGCAATGAGCAGTTCTTC CAWIQTGGNEQFF
NA TRBJ2-7 NA TRBV6-5 TGTGCCAGCAGTTACGGTAGGAACACCTACGAGCAGTACTTC CASSYGRNTYEQYF
NA TRBJ2-5 NA TRBV20-1 TGCAGTGCTAGACTGGGGGAGACCCAGTACTTC CSARLGETQYF
NA TRBJ2-7 TRBD2 TRBV7-1 TGTGCCAGCAGCGCCCGGGGACTAGCGGGTCTCGGCGAGCAGTACTTC CASSARGLAGLGEQYF
once TRBJ2-7 NA TRBV7-2 TGTGCCAGCAGCTTAGCGGCAGGGGCAAGGGACTACGAGCAGTACTTC CASSLAAGARDYEQYF
once TRBJ1-5 TRBD1 TRBV19 TGTGCCAGTAAAGGGGGCGGACAGCCCCAGCATTTT CASKGGGQPQHF
NA TRBJ2-1 TRBD2 TRBV27 TGTGCCAGCAGAAGGGGTGCGGGAGTTTACAATGAGCAGTTCTTC CASRRGAGVYNEQFF
once TRBJ1-6 TRBD1 TRBV19 TGTGCCAGTTGCAGGGGACAGTTATATTCACCCCTCCACTTT CASCRGQLYSPLHF
once TRBJ2-2 TRBD2 TRBV4-1 TGCGCCAGCAGCCTTCGAGGACTAGCTGCGAACACCGGGGAGCTGTTTTTT CASSLRGLAANTGELFF
NA TRBJ2-5 NA TRBV28 TGTGCCAGCAGTTTGGACGGCTCCCCCTCCCAAGAGACCCAGTACTTC CASSLDGSPSQETQYF
NA TRBJ1-1 TRBD1 TRBV5-1 TGCGCCAGCAGCTTCGGGACAGGGGAATTAAAAGCTTTCTTT CASSFGTGELKAFF
NA TRBJ1-2 NA TRBV28 TGTGCCAGCAAGAGGGGGGGGCGCTCTGATGGCTACACCTTC CASKRGGRSDGYTF
NA TRBJ2-7 TRBD1 TRBV11-2 TGTGCCAGCAGTTTTCCGGGACAGGGGTTGTACTTC CASSFPGQGLYF
NA TRBJ1-5 NA TRBV7-9 TGTGCCAGCAGCGCTCAGGGTGGAAATCAGCCCCAGCATTTT CASSAQGGNQPQHF
NA TRBJ1-4 NA TRBV7-8 TGTGCCAGCAGCTCATCCCGTCAAGATAATGAAAAACTGTTTTTT CASSSSRQDNEKLFF
NA TRBJ2-6 NA TRBV2 TGTGCCAGCAGTGCCTCTGGGGCCAACGTCCTGACTTTC CASSASGANVLTF
NA TRBJ2-1 NA TRBV7-2 TGTGCCAGCAGCACGAAGAGGCGTGATCGCTCCTACAATGAGCAGTTCTTC CASSTKRRDRSYNEQFF
once TRBJ1-2 NA TRBV19 TGTGCCAGTAGTAGCCTACAGGCGGCAGGCTATGGCTACACCTTC CASSSLQAAGYGYTF
NA TRBJ2-3 TRBD2 TRBV19 TGTGCCAGTAGTATTACTAGCGGCACAGATACGCAGTATTTT CASSITSGTDTQYF
NA TRBJ2-1 TRBD2 TRBV7-9 TGTGCCAGCAGCGCCCCCGGGACTAGCGGGATAGGCAATGAGCAGTTCTTC CASSAPGTSGIGNEQFF
NA TRBJ1-4 TRBD1 TRBV29-1 TGCAGCGCTCCCGGGACAGGGGAGGAAAAACTGTTTTTT CSAPGTGEEKLFF
NA TRBJ2-5 TRBD2 TRBV19 TGTGCCAGTGCAAACTTAGCGGGAGTCCCAGAGACCCAGTACTTC CASANLAGVPETQYF
NA TRBJ2-4 NA TRBV21-1 TGTGCCAGCAGCAAAGGGCTAAACATTCAGTACTTC CASSKGLNIQYF
NA TRBJ2-4 NA TRBV5-1 TGCGCCAGCAGCTTGGAGTATGCAGATAAAAACATTCAGTACTTC CASSLEYADKNIQYF
NA TRBJ1-2 TRBD1 TRBV19 TGTGCCAGTAGTACAGGGGGTGGGAGCTATGGCTACACCTTC CASSTGGGSYGYTF
NA TRBJ1-1 NA TRBV19 TGTGCCAGTAGCTCGGGGCGGATGAACACTGAAGCTTTCTTT CASSSGRMNTEAFF
NA TRBJ2-1 NA TRBV5-1 TGCGCCAGCAGCAGACTAGACACCTTTACCTACAATGAGCAGTTCTTC CASSRLDTFTYNEQFF
NA TRBJ2-7 NA TRBV28 TGTGCCAGCACCCCTCCCTGGGCGAATTCCTACGAGCAGTACTTC CASTPPWANSYEQYF
NA TRBJ2-7 TRBD2 TRBV7-2 TGTGCCAGCAGCTTTACCGGGACTAGCGGTTCCTACGAGCAGTACTTC CASSFTGTSGSYEQYF
NA TRBJ1-1 NA TRBV29-1 TGCAGCGTTGTGAAGGCGAACACTGAAGCTTTCTTT CSVVKANTEAFF
NA TRBJ2-4 TRBD2 TRBV7-2 TGTGCCAGCAGCCCATTGCTGGCTAGCGGGAGTGTTAACATTCAGTACTTC CASSPLLASGSVNIQYF
NA TRBJ2-1 NA TRBV6-6 TGTGCCAGCAGCCCCAGGGAGTACAATGAGCAGTTCTTC CASSPREYNEQFF
NA TRBJ1-1 TRBD1 TRBV6-5 TGTGCCAGCAGTTACTCAACAGGGGACACTGAAGCTTTCTTT CASSYSTGDTEAFF
NA TRBJ1-1 NA TRBV5-4 TGTGCCAGCAGTCGTGAGTCGACTGTGAACACTGAAGCTTTCTTT CASSRESTVNTEAFF
NA TRBJ1-2 TRBD1 TRBV5-1 TGCGCCAGCAGCTTGCAACCCGGGACAGGGGACTATGGCTACACCTTC CASSLQPGTGDYGYTF
NA TRBJ2-2 NA TRBV28 TGTGCCAGCAGTTCCCCCTCTAACACCGGGGAGCTGTTTTTT CASSSPSNTGELFF
NA TRBJ2-1 NA TRBV10-2 TGCGCCAGCAGGGGGACAGGGCGGGAGGGGCTTGAGCAGTTCTTC CASRGTGREGLEQFF
once TRBJ2-7 NA TRBV5-3 TGTGCCAGCAGCTTGGTGGGAGCGGGTGCCTACGAGCAGTACTTC CASSLVGAGAYEQYF